The clone carrying this TCR beta chain was recorded a few times. No cell sorting was done before RNA was extracted from the tissue. Distant lung tissue was collected more than 3 cm away from the tumor edge. This entry comes from a study of tumor and adjacent non-tumor tissue in lung cancer. V was cut by 5 bases and J by 0 bases, with 10 bases left in between. The germline V gene has CDR1 SEHNR and CDR2 FQNEAQ (reference sequence). CDR3 length: 15 amino acids. A modified ARM-PCR protocol with three rounds of nested PCR amplified TCRbeta. Using its own MiXCR run on the multiplex PCR reads, TCRdb lists one record per CDR3 protein. The sample lists 50,000 to 60,000 distinct CDR3 sequences, about 80% occurring once.

The sample taken for sequencing was distant non-tumor lung tissue. The source of this sequence is an older woman with non-small cell lung cancer. The chain has TRBV7-9 and TRBJ1-4; D is undetermined. In DNA form, the CDR3 reads TGTGCCAGCAGCGCCAGTCCCGCAACTAATGAAAAACTGTTTTTT. Translating it yields CASSASPATNEKLFF.